These 29 T cell receptor beta chains were all obtained from the same sample, sequenced in a study of T-cell reconstitution after alpha-beta-depleted transplantation in children. Unique molecular identifiers were used in preparing the TCRbeta library. TCRdb re-analysed the PCR reads in MiXCR, keeping a single row per CDR3 protein. The sample has some 200,000 distinct CDR3 sequences; roughly 9% are singletons. The material was PBMCs from the stem cell graft donor, obtained from the stem cell graft. The receptor source for this set is a human donor who donated a stem cell graft to a child with acute lymphoblastic leukemia.

The genes are TRBV27 and TRBJ2-5; 11 nucleotides agree with TRBD1. This CDR3 has 16 residues. V trimming: 5 bases; J trimming: 2 bases; junction bases outside the gene matches: 7. Germline V lookup: CDR1 MNHEY, CDR2 SMNVEV (reference sequence). The CDR3 is CASSRRDRGVQETQYF. In DNA, the CDR3 is TGTGCCAGCAGTCGCCGGGACAGGGGGGTTCAAGAGACCCAGTACTTC.

This clonotype showed up many times. The V and J genes are TRBV27 and TRBJ2-2, with D possibly TRBD1 on 6 matching bases. The germline V gene encodes CDR1 MNHEY and CDR2 SMNVEV (reference sequence). V was pared by 2 bases and J by 0 bases, with 13 bases between. This CDR3 comprises 17 residues. CDR3: CASSLTWGPANTGELFF. The CDR3 DNA is TGTGCCAGCAGTTTAACGTGGGGGCCAGCGAACACCGGGGAGCTGTTTTTT.

This clonotype was seen only a few times. The chain is built from TRBV6-5 and TRBJ2-3, with TRBD1 matching over 12 bases. The CDR3 loop spans 15 amino acids. With V trimmed by 7 bases and J by 2 bases, 4 bases remained unmatched. CDR1 is MNHEY and CDR2 is SVGAGI in the germline V gene. The CDR3 loop reads CASIWDRGPTDTQYF. Here the CDR3 DNA reads TGTGCCAGCATTTGGGACAGGGGGCCCACAGATACGCAGTATTTT.

V gene TRBV20-1 combines with J gene TRBJ2-7; D remains ambiguous. Germline-derived CDR1 and CDR2 are DFQATT and SNEGSKA (reference sequence). The CDR3 is made up of 14 amino acids. Trimming shortened V by 5 bases and J by 0 bases, and 14 bases separated the two germline ends. DNA for the CDR3: TGCAGTGCTCCAACTGACATGAGCTCCTACGAGCAGTACTTC. Translating gives CSAPTDMSSYEQYF.

V and J are TRBV3-1 and TRBJ2-1; D might be TRBD2 (6 bases). Trimming shortened V by 1 base and J by 5 bases, and 9 bases separated the two germline ends. The CDR3 totals 14 residues. CDR1 and CDR2 (germline): LGHDT, YNNKEL (reference sequence). CDR3 region: CASSQGLVNNEQFF. The CDR3 region has the DNA TGTGCCAGCAGCCAAGGACTAGTGAACAATGAGCAGTTCTTC.

This clonotype was recorded many times. CDR3: CASRQLAGIANTGELFF. Here the CDR3 DNA reads TGTGCCAGCAGGCAACTAGCGGGGATAGCGAACACCGGGGAGCTGTTTTTT. The rearrangement uses TRBV4-2 and TRBJ2-2; the match to TRBD2 covers 10 bases. The J segment lost 0 bases and the V segment lost 6 bases, leaving 7 bases of the junction unmatched. CDR1 LGHNA and CDR2 YNFKEQ come from the germline V gene. The CDR3 consists of 17 residues.

This clonotype was detected many times. The gene calls are TRBV9 and TRBJ2-3, with D possibly being TRBD1 or TRBD2 (5 bases each). Trimming took off 0 bases at V and 5 bases at J, with 19 bases between the two ends. The CDR3 totals 17 residues. Looked up from germline, CDR1 is SGDLS and CDR2 is YYNGEE. The CDR3 nucleotides are TGTGCCAGCAGCGTAGCGTCTGGGGGAAACTCAGGAGATACGCAGTATTTT. Its protein is CASSVASGGNSGDTQYF. Full variable domain (missing parts from reference TRBV9 and TRBJ2-3): DSGVTQTPKHLITATGQRVTLRCSPRSGDLSVYWYQQSLDQGLQFLIQYYNGEERAKGNILERFSAQQFPDLHSELNLSSLELGDSALYFCASSVASGGNSGDTQYFGPGTRLTVL.

This clonotype turned up a few times. The J gene is TRBJ1-2, the V gene TRBV27; D is possibly TRBD1 (5 bases). Germline assignment: CDR1 MNHEY and CDR2 SMNVEV (reference sequence). Trimming took 4 bases from V and 3 from J, leaving 15 bases between them. This CDR3 has 15 amino acids. CDR3 coding DNA: TGTGCCAGCAGTTCGGGACCGATCCCCCACTATGGCTACACCTTC. Translation: CASSSGPIPHYGYTF.

This clonotype was detected a few times. The chain uses TRBV19 and TRBJ1-6; possibly TRBD1 for D (5 bases). This CDR3 contains 13 residues. Germline loops: CDR1 LNHDA, CDR2 SQIVND (reference sequence). V was cut by 4 bases and J by 11 bases, with 12 bases left in between. In DNA, the CDR3 is TGTGCCAGTAGTACCCTAGGGGACGCACCCCTCCACTTT. It yields the protein CASSTLGDAPLHF.

The table lists this clonotype with many counts. The CDR3: CASSFPGHTYEQYF. Written as DNA, the CDR3 is TGTGCCAGCAGCTTCCCCGGACACACCTACGAGCAGTACTTC. J is TRBJ2-7 and V is TRBV5-6, with D tentatively TRBD1 (5 bases). Germline V gene lookup returns CDR1 SGHDT and CDR2 YYEEEE. This CDR3 has 14 residues. V shed 2 bases and J shed 2 bases, with 11 bases lying between them.

With regard to this clonotype: Since the CDR3 does not end with the conserved phenylalanine or tryptophan, this likely comes from a read error. The V call is TRBV5-6, the J call TRBJ1-1; D ambiguous. Germline CDR1 reads SGHDT; CDR2 reads YYEEEE. V lost 4 bases, J lost 5 bases, and 12 bases lay in between. The CDR3 spans 13 residues. The CDR3 spells CASSPNPRTEAFY. Here the CDR3 DNA reads TGTGCCAGCAGCCCGAATCCGAGGACTGAAGCTTTCTAT.

The chain couples TRBV3-1 to TRBJ1-5, with D unresolved. The V end lost 5 bases, the J end lost 4 bases, and 9 bases lay between the germline ends. The CDR3 is 13 residues long. Germline CDR1 LGHDT, CDR2 YNNKEL (reference sequence). The CDR3 region is CASSETRNQPQHF. CDR3 nucleotides: TGTGCCAGCAGCGAAACACGTAATCAGCCCCAGCATTTT.

Concerning this clonotype itself: This could be a read error, since a much larger clone is one nucleotide away. This sequence joins TRBV7-9 and TRBJ1-4, with a possible D match to TRBD1 (6 bases). The CDR3 sequence is 14 residues long. Germline V CDR1 and CDR2: SEHNR, FQNEAQ (reference sequence). The ends were cut back, 5 bases at V and 8 bases at J, with 15 bases in the middle. The CDR3 sequence: CASSGGGGGEKLFF. CDR3 nucleotides: TGTGCCAGCAGCGGCGGGGGGGGCGGCGAAAAACTGTTTTTT.

The table lists this clonotype with many counts. The chain recombines TRBV5-1 with TRBJ2-1; the D gene is possibly TRBD2 (5 bases). The V end lost 3 bases, the J end lost 9 bases, and 13 bases lay between the germline ends. The germline V gene has CDR1 SGHRS and CDR2 YFSETQ. The CDR3 has 13 amino acids. The CDR3 is CASSSSTGSEQFF. CDR3 nucleotide sequence: TGCGCCAGCAGCTCTTCTACGGGGAGTGAGCAGTTCTTC.

This clonotype was seen repeatedly, ten times or more. The chain combines TRBV5-6 with TRBJ2-3; D may correspond to TRBD1 or TRBD2 (5 bases each). This CDR3 region has 15 residues. CDR1 and CDR2 (germline): SGHDT, YYEEEE. Trimming took 0 bases from V and 0 from J, leaving 8 bases between them. The CDR3 DNA follows: TGTGCCAGCAGCTTGGAGGGACCCAGCACAGATACGCAGTATTTT. Translated: CASSLEGPSTDTQYF.

This clonotype was seen a handful of times. The rearrangement uses TRBV7-6 and TRBJ1-5; the D is unclear. This CDR3 is 13 amino acids long. Trimming shortened V by 3 bases and J by 6 bases, and 9 bases separated the two germline ends. CDR1 is SGHVS and CDR2 is FNYEAQ in the germline V gene. CDR3 nucleotide sequence: TGTGCCAGCAGCTTCCAACCTGGTCAGCCCCAGCATTTT. Translation gives CASSFQPGQPQHF.

V and J are TRBV18 and TRBJ2-6; TRBD1 aligns across 8 bases. The CDR3 extends over 15 amino acids. Germline V gene lookup returns CDR1 KGHSH and CDR2 LQKENI. The ends lost 2 bases at V and 9 bases at J; junction bases unmatched: 6. The CDR3 DNA is TGTGCCAGCTCACCAAAATCCGGGACAGGCAACGTCCTGACTTTC. It specifies CASSPKSGTGNVLTF.

This clonotype was detected many times. CDR3 residues: CASSDGGDQYF. The CDR3 nucleotides read TGTGCCAGCAGCGACGGGGGGGATCAGTACTTC. The V and J genes are TRBV7-2 and TRBJ2-4; TRBD2 aligns across 8 bases. Germline V gives CDR1 SGHTA, CDR2 FQGNSA. The CDR3 extends over 11 amino acids. Trimming at V came to 5 bases and at J to 12 bases, leaving 3 bases not matched to a gene.

CDR3 sequence (DNA): TGCAGTTCAAGAGGAGGGGGGGCGGGTGAGGAGACCCAGTACTTC. Its protein product is CSSRGGGAGEETQYF. The chain links TRBV20-1 to TRBJ2-5, with D possibly matching TRBD2 (7 bases). V lost 8 bases, J lost 5 bases, and 24 bases lay in between. CDR1 DFQATT and CDR2 SNEGSKA come from the germline V gene (reference sequence). This CDR3 contains 15 residues.

V gene TRBV12-3 or TRBV12-4 combines with J gene TRBJ1-2; D is unclear. The CDR3 length is 14 residues. V gave up 8 bases and J gave up 3 bases, with 16 bases separating them. The CDR3 sequence: CASSPAEADYGYTF. DNA for the CDR3: TGTGCCAGCTCCCCCGCTGAGGCGGACTATGGCTACACCTTC.

This clonotype was recorded a few times. The rearrangement links TRBV5-1 to TRBJ2-7, with TRBD1 identical over 10 bases. The trim removed 0 bases at V and 3 bases at J, leaving 3 bases unmatched. This CDR3 has 15 amino acids. Per germline, CDR1 SGHRS and CDR2 YFSETQ. The CDR3 spells CASSLAGTGVYEQYF. The CDR3 DNA reads TGCGCCAGCAGCTTGGCCGGGACAGGGGTCTACGAGCAGTACTTC.

This clonotype appeared many times. V usage is TRBV3-1 and J usage is TRBJ1-1; D is unresolved. Germline values: CDR1 LGHDT, CDR2 YNNKEL (reference sequence). This CDR3 has 13 amino acids. With 4 bases removed from V and 0 bases from J, the gap between germline ends came to 6 bases. CDR3 region: CASSRMMNTEAFF. The CDR3 coding sequence is TGTGCCAGCAGCCGAATGATGAACACTGAAGCTTTCTTT.

This clonotype was observed a few times. The chain carries TRBV12-3 or TRBV12-4 and TRBJ1-1, with no clear D. The length of the CDR3 is 13 residues. V lost 3 bases to trimming and J lost 8 bases, with 13 bases between them. CDR3: CASSFGVLGEAFF. The CDR3 coding sequence is TGTGCCAGCAGTTTTGGAGTGTTGGGAGAAGCTTTCTTT.

This clonotype was observed a handful of times. The chain carries TRBV27 and TRBJ2-3; TRBD2 aligns across 16 bases. V trimming: 6 bases; J trimming: 3 bases; junction bases outside the gene matches: 15. Germline V gives CDR1 MNHEY, CDR2 SMNVEV (reference sequence). The CDR3 is 20 residues long. This CDR3 reads CASRPWGLAGGNAGTDTQYF. The CDR3 DNA is TGTGCCAGCAGACCCTGGGGACTAGCGGGGGGGAACGCTGGGACAGATACGCAGTATTTT.

In its sample, this clonotype was seen many times. The V gene is TRBV6-1, the J gene TRBJ1-1; D ambiguous. Germline CDR1 is MNHNS and CDR2 is SASEGT. Trimming left V 3 bases short and J 0 bases short, with 5 bases between. This CDR3 contains 13 residues. CDR3 DNA sequence: TGTGCCAGCAGTGATACTATGAACACTGAAGCTTTCTTT. It encodes CASSDTMNTEAFF.

This chain connects TRBV13 to TRBJ2-7; 9 bases align to TRBD1. Germline CDR1 and CDR2: PRHDT and FYEKMQ (reference sequence). There are 16 residues in the CDR3. After removal of 5 bases from V and 3 bases from J, the junction contained 11 bases not matched to a gene. CDR3 DNA sequence: TGTGCCAGCAGCCTTTTTGAGGGGACAGGGAACTACGAGCAGTACTTC. This sequence encodes CASSLFEGTGNYEQYF.

At least ten counts were recorded for this clonotype. The chain carries TRBV5-6 and TRBJ2-1; no reliable D call. Trimming took 1 base from V and 8 from J, leaving 16 bases between them. Germline CDR1 and CDR2: SGHDT and YYEEEE. The CDR3 is 15 amino acids. CDR3 residues: CASSLPSLGIDEQFF. The CDR3, as DNA: TGTGCCAGCAGCTTGCCCAGTTTGGGAATCGATGAGCAGTTCTTC.

This clonotype was seen more than once but under ten times. The chain employs TRBV10-3 and TRBJ1-2, with 12 bases matching TRBD1. V was clipped by 7 bases and J by 8 bases; unmatched bases: 11. Germline assignment: CDR1 ENHRY and CDR2 SYGVKD. This CDR3 comprises 15 residues. CDR3 in amino acids: CAITGTGGDSGGYTF. The CDR3, as DNA: TGTGCCATCACCGGGACAGGGGGCGACTCCGGGGGCTACACCTTC.

The chain recombines TRBV13 with TRBJ1-6; 8 positions match TRBD1. The germline gives CDR1 PRHDT, CDR2 FYEKMQ (reference sequence). The CDR3 is made up of 16 amino acids. With V trimmed by 1 base and J by 9 bases, 8 bases remained unmatched. CDR3 in DNA: TGTGCCAGCAGCTTAGAGGCAGGGGGCAGTGGTTCACCCCTCCACTTT. Protein: CASSLEAGGSGSPLHF.